The following is a TCR beta chain sequence with its context. Its specificity is unknown. This sample was included in a study of vaccination effects on CD4 cells after COVID-19. Whole-study findings and limits: Just 1 of 255 vaccine-induced clones in healthy recipients was cross-reactive. Clones of infection and vaccine origin contracted markedly late after vaccination. Convalescent patients were few in the study, and early post-infection timepoints were absent.

Ahead of sequencing, the ViraFEST assay grew antigen-specific CD4+ T cells using viral peptide pools. Isolation of CD4+ T cells took place after approximately 10 days of culture. Vaccine recipients, nucleocapsid antibody negative, had no prior SARS-CoV-2 infection. Cultures had half their medium replaced with IL-2 medium on days 3 and 7. The protocol was immunoSEQ multiplex PCR, while the TCRdb copy is restricted to in-frame clones and leaves out a portion. This sample yields under 70,000 clones, of which about 71% are seen a single time; around 3.8% belongs to the top ten. The V end was cut by 2 bases, the J end by 8 bases, with 13 bases between. Germline values: CDR1 MNHNY, CDR2 SVGAGI (reference sequence). The CDR3 is 15 residues long.

The J gene is TRBJ1-6, the V gene TRBV6-6; D gene uncertain. The input for sequencing was CD4+ T cells from PBMCs cultured with HCoV-OC43 spike peptides, taken before COVID-19 vaccination. Noted subset: HCoV-OC43 spike overlapping peptide pool stimulation. The sequence was obtained from a human donor who received a COVID-19 vaccine. This CDR3 is CASSYRLGGDSPLHF. In nucleotides, the CDR3 is TGTGCCAGCAGTTACAGGCTAGGTGGAGATTCACCCCTCCACTTT.